The 28 T cell receptor beta chains in this list originate from one sample, sequenced in a study of cytomegalovirus exposure and HLA in healthy donors. PCR amplification relied on 60 Vbeta primers (plus 13 Jbeta primers). Here immunoSEQ multiplex PCR was the method, and the copy in TCRdb shows in-frame clones only, minus some. The sample lists about 200,000 clones, around 79% seen once, with approximately 0.36% in the top ten. Sequenced: PBMCs. The receptors derive from a male donor in good health and CMV-seropositive.

The V gene is TRBV12-5, the J gene TRBJ1-3; D not certain. V lost 10 bases and J lost 0, with 13 bases in between. The germline V gene has CDR1 LGHNT and CDR2 FRNRAP. CDR3 size: 14 residues. This chain's CDR3 is CATPAATSGNTIYF. The CDR3 DNA follows: TGTGCTACCCCAGCGGCGACCTCTGGAAACACCATATATTTT.

The count of this clone is one. The chain couples TRBV2 to TRBJ1-2; D gene unclear. The germline V gene encodes CDR1 SNHLY and CDR2 FYNNEI. With 5 bases removed from V and 8 bases from J, the gap between germline ends came to 9 bases. The CDR3 runs to 11 residues. CDR3 bases: TGTGCCAGCAGTCAGGTGGAAGGCTACACCTTC. Translated: CASSQVEGYTF.

This chain joins TRBV6-1 and TRBJ1-1, with D perhaps TRBD1 (6 bases). The CDR3 length is 13 residues. The V gene lost 8 bases and the J gene lost 3 bases, with 13 bases spanning the gap. Germline CDR1 reads MNHNS; CDR2 reads SASEGT. DNA of the CDR3: TGTGCCAGCCGAATAGAGGGGGACACTGAAGCTTTCTTT. Encoded protein: CASRIEGDTEAFF.

V gene TRBV4-3 combines with J gene TRBJ2-1; 8 nucleotides agree with TRBD2. Germline trimming cut 0 bases from V and 4 bases from J; bases unmatched to any gene: 5. The V gene's germline CDR1 is LGHNA and CDR2 YSLEER. The CDR3 runs 16 residues. CDR3 loop: CASSQESGSRYNEQFF. The CDR3 coding sequence is TGCGCCAGCAGCCAAGAAAGCGGGAGCAGGTACAATGAGCAGTTCTTC.

The chain combines TRBV7-9 with TRBJ1-2, with 7 positions matching TRBD1. The germline V gene encodes CDR1 SEHNR and CDR2 FQNEAQ (reference sequence). The CDR3 loop spans 18 amino acids. Trimming removed 0 bases from V and 6 bases from J; junction bases left unmatched: 16. The CDR3 loop reads CASSLALATPGTENGYTF. The CDR3, as DNA: TGTGCCAGCAGCTTAGCGCTTGCTACGCCCGGGACAGAAAATGGCTACACCTTC.

This sequence joins TRBV7-9 and TRBJ2-5; D possibly corresponds to TRBD2 (6 bases). The CDR3 length is 16 residues. V lost 0 bases, J lost 5 bases, and 16 bases lay in between. Germline loops: CDR1 SEHNR, CDR2 FQNEAQ (reference sequence). Here the CDR3 DNA reads TGTGCCAGCAGCTTAGCGTTGCAGGGAAGCGGGGAGACCCAGTACTTC. This translates into CASSLALQGSGETQYF.

The V call is TRBV7-9, the J call TRBJ1-1; D perhaps matches TRBD1 (5 bases). V was trimmed by 5 bases and J by 3 bases, leaving 13 bases between them. CDR1 SEHNR and CDR2 FQNEAQ come from the germline V gene (reference sequence). CDR3 size: 14 residues. In DNA form, the CDR3 reads TGTGCCAGCAGCCCCGGTGGGGCTGACACTGAAGCTTTCTTT. Amino acid sequence: CASSPGGADTEAFF.

The V call is TRBV7-2, the J call TRBJ2-3; 8 bases align to TRBD1. Germline V gene data show CDR1 as SGHTA and CDR2 as FQGNSA. The CDR3 is 15 residues long. V lost 6 bases and J lost 3; bases outside the gene matches: 8. CDR3 DNA sequence: TGTGCCAGCAGGCCCCGGGACAGGCTAACAGATACGCAGTATTTT. This encodes CASRPRDRLTDTQYF.

The V gene is TRBV9, the J gene TRBJ2-2, with TRBD2 matching 12 bases. Per the germline V gene, CDR1 is SGDLS and CDR2 is YYNGEE. The CDR3 is 16 residues long. The trim removed 4 bases at V and 8 bases at J, leaving 9 bases unmatched. The CDR3 loop reads CASSQRTSGAGGELFF. The CDR3 DNA follows: TGTGCCAGCAGCCAAAGGACTAGCGGGGCGGGGGGGGAGCTGTTTTTT.

This sequence joins TRBV15 and TRBJ2-3; the D gene is possibly TRBD2 (5 bases). Trimming stripped 1 base from V and 2 bases from J, with 13 bases between. This CDR3 region has 16 residues. Germline V gene sequence: CDR1 LNHNV, CDR2 YYDKDF (reference sequence). The CDR3 coding sequence is TGTGCCACCAGCAGAGGGGCGGGCCTACTCACAGATACGCAGTATTTT. Translated, it gives CATSRGAGLLTDTQYF.

This chain links TRBV12-5 with TRBJ2-2, with D unclear. CDR1 is LGHNT, CDR2 FRNRAP, per germline. Deletions cut 2 bases from V and 2 bases from J, with 6 bases between. CDR3 length: 14 residues. The CDR3 spells CASGLNTNTGELFF. Written as DNA, the CDR3 is TGTGCTAGTGGTTTGAACACCAACACCGGGGAGCTGTTTTTT.

This chain links TRBV9 with TRBJ2-5; 8 nucleotides agree with TRBD2. The V segment lost 0 bases and the J segment 4 bases; nucleotides outside the gene matches: 5. The CDR3 consists of 15 residues. Germline CDR1 reads SGDLS; CDR2 reads YYNGEE. As DNA, the CDR3 is TGTGCCAGCAGCGTAGCGGGGGGGCCGTCAGAGACCCAGTACTTC. Its protein product is CASSVAGGPSETQYF.

This chain joins TRBV4-2 and TRBJ1-5; D gene unclear. This CDR3 has 14 amino acids. V shed 1 base and J shed 5 bases, with 9 bases lying between them. Germline V gene lookup returns CDR1 LGHNA and CDR2 YNFKEQ. For the CDR3, the DNA is TGTGCCAGCAGCCAAGGAGACGGGGATCAGCCCCAGCATTTT. Its translation: CASSQGDGDQPQHF.

This chain uses TRBV21-1 with TRBJ1-4; the table gives TRBD1 as D, unverified against the DNA. TRBV21-1 is given as a pseudogene. The CDR3 runs to 14 residues. The CDR3 reads CASSPPTDNEKLFF. As DNA, the CDR3 is TGTGCCAGCAGCCCCCCGACAGATAATGAAAAACTGTTTTTT.

V gene TRBV18 combines with J gene TRBJ2-7; TRBD2 matches at 7 bases. Looked up from germline, CDR1 is KGHSH and CDR2 is LQKENI. The CDR3 is made up of 14 amino acids. V dropped 2 bases and J dropped 4; count of bases not matched to a gene: 5. This CDR3 is CASSPETSRYEQYF. CDR3 sequence (DNA): TGTGCCAGCTCACCAGAGACTAGCAGATACGAGCAGTACTTC.

The chain recombines TRBV30 with TRBJ2-5; 9 nucleotides align to TRBD1. This CDR3 spans 17 amino acids. Per the germline V gene, CDR1 is GTSNPN and CDR2 is SVGIG (reference sequence). With 3 bases clipped from V and 1 base from J, the junction kept 12 bases outside the gene matches. CDR3 in amino acids: CAWSRTGGARGQETQYF. CDR3 in DNA: TGTGCCTGGAGCCGTACAGGGGGCGCGAGGGGCCAAGAGACCCAGTACTTC.

This clone was picked up a small number of times. V usage is TRBV5-1 and J usage is TRBJ2-2; a possible D gene is TRBD1 (5 bases). This CDR3 contains 16 residues. Looked up from germline, CDR1 is SGHRS and CDR2 is YFSETQ. Trimming removed 0 bases at V and 4 bases at J, with 13 bases between. For the CDR3, the DNA is TGCGCCAGCAGCTTGGTTGCAGGGTCGCCCACCGGGGAGCTGTTTTTT. Protein product: CASSLVAGSPTGELFF. The full variable domain, completed using reference TRBV5-1 and TRBJ2-2, is KAGVTQTPRYLIKTRGQQVTLSCSPISGHRSVSWYQQTPGQGLQFLFEYFSETQRNKGNFPGRFSGRQFSNSRSEMNVSTLELGDSALYLCASSLVAGSPTGELFFGEGSRLTVL.

This chain connects TRBV7-2 to TRBJ1-1; 7 bases match TRBD1. The CDR3 is 18 amino acids. The V gene end was trimmed by 1 base and the J gene end by 2 bases; junction bases not matched to a gene: 13. CDR1 and CDR2 (germline): SGHTA, FQGNSA. The CDR3 region has the DNA TGTGCCAGCAGCTTAGAATTTTCGGGGACAGACACCAACACTGAAGCTTTCTTT. This sequence encodes CASSLEFSGTDTNTEAFF.

V gene TRBV10-3 combines with J gene TRBJ1-5; D is perhaps TRBD1 (5 bases). The CDR3 sequence is 14 residues long. The germline V gene encodes CDR1 ENHRY and CDR2 SYGVKD. V shed 4 bases and J shed 0 bases, with 7 bases lying between them. Here the CDR3 reads CAISAGDSNQPQHF. The CDR3 DNA reads TGTGCCATCAGTGCGGGGGATAGCAATCAGCCCCAGCATTTT.

Points on this clone: The junction and the germline gene differ at one end; a read error may be behind it. This chain joins TRBV9 and TRBJ2-7; tentative D call: TRBD2 (5 bases). This CDR3 contains 13 residues. Per germline, CDR1 SGDLS and CDR2 YYNGEE. DNA of the CDR3: TGTGCCAGCAGCGTAGACGGAGACTACGGGCAGTACTTC. As protein: CASSVDGDYGQYF.

The chain carries TRBV2 and TRBJ1-2; 9 positions agree with TRBD1. V shed 6 bases, J shed 2 bases, and the junction held 1 base outside the gene matches. The V gene's germline CDR1 is SNHLY and CDR2 FYNNEI. The CDR3 runs to 13 residues. The CDR3 protein is CASRGQGNYGYTF. The CDR3 nucleotides read TGTGCCAGCAGAGGACAGGGGAACTATGGCTACACCTTC.

This chain uses TRBV6-6 with TRBJ2-1, with D tentatively TRBD2 (6 bases). V was pared by 10 bases and J by 3 bases, with 13 bases between. The CDR3 is made up of 13 amino acids. Per germline, CDR1 MNHNY and CDR2 SVGAGI (reference sequence). The CDR3 DNA reads TGTGCCACTTCGTGGGGGGACTACAATGAGCAGTTCTTC. Amino acid sequence: CATSWGDYNEQFF.

The chain recombines TRBV5-1 with TRBJ2-7, with D perhaps matching TRBD1 (5 bases). This CDR3 is 14 amino acids long. V was trimmed by 4 bases and J by 5 bases, leaving 16 bases between them. CDR1 SGHRS and CDR2 YFSETQ come from the germline V gene. CDR3 DNA sequence: TGCGCCAGCAGCCCCGGTGGGGCTGTCCACGAGCAGTACTTC. It is translated as CASSPGGAVHEQYF.

The V gene is TRBV4-1, the J gene TRBJ2-5; D call uncertain. This CDR3 is 16 amino acids long. Trimming took off 0 bases at V and 1 base at J, with 12 bases between the two ends. Germline V gene lookup returns CDR1 MGHRA and CDR2 YSYEKL. CDR3 protein: CASSQDPAGAQETQYF. The CDR3 DNA follows: TGCGCCAGCAGCCAAGATCCCGCAGGCGCCCAAGAGACCCAGTACTTC.

This chain joins TRBV27 and TRBJ2-1; D not resolved. The CDR3 is made up of 13 amino acids. Germline CDR1 MNHEY, CDR2 SMNVEV (reference sequence). V lost 5 bases to trimming and J lost 2 bases, with 7 bases between them. The CDR3 coding sequence is TGTGCCAGCAGTCGATCGGCCTACAATGAGCAGTTCTTC. It encodes CASSRSAYNEQFF.

The rearrangement joins TRBV4-2 to TRBJ2-3; D perhaps matches TRBD1 (6 bases). CDR3 length: 16 residues. Germline V gives CDR1 LGHNA, CDR2 YNFKEQ. Trimming removed 0 bases from V and 2 bases from J, with 12 bases in between. CDR3 coding DNA: TGTGCCAGCAGCCAAGATACAGGGTCTCCCACAGATACGCAGTATTTT. It is translated as CASSQDTGSPTDTQYF.

The CDR3 here is CASRGGLAGAVSSYNEQFF. The CDR3 DNA reads TGTGCCAGTAGGGGGGGCCTAGCGGGGGCCGTAAGCTCCTACAATGAGCAGTTCTTC. The V and J genes are TRBV19 and TRBJ2-1, with 10 positions matching TRBD2. Germline V gene data show CDR1 as LNHDA and CDR2 as SQIVND (reference sequence). This CDR3 has 19 amino acids. With V trimmed by 6 bases and J by 0 bases, 14 bases remained unmatched. The full variable domain, its missing parts supplied by reference TRBV19 and TRBJ2-1, is DGGITQSPKYLFRKEGQNVTLSCEQNLNHDAMYWYRQDPGQGLRLIYYSQIVNDFQKGDIAEGYSVSREKKESFPLTVTSAQKNPTAFYLCASRGGLAGAVSSYNEQFFGPGTRLTVL.

The chain combines TRBV19 with TRBJ2-3; tentative D call: TRBD1 (5 bases). Trimming took 7 bases from V and 0 from J, leaving 14 bases between them. Germline V CDR1 and CDR2: LNHDA, SQIVND (reference sequence). The CDR3 is 15 residues long. The CDR3 DNA reads as TGTGCCAGTACCCCTGACAGCCTGAGCACAGATACGCAGTATTTT. It codes for CASTPDSLSTDTQYF.